Below are 29 T cell receptor beta chains sequenced from a single sample in a study of blood T cell repertoires in COVID-19. Some clones are missing from TCRdb's copy, which holds only in-frame ones; the method was immunoSEQ multiplex PCR. Of nearly 350,000 clones listed, around four fifths are singletons. The sample was peripheral blood. These receptors were collected from a man aged 25-45 years with active or convalescent COVID-19.

The chain combines TRBV14 with TRBJ1-1; D uncertain. The V and J ends lost 4 bases and 8 bases respectively, with 14 bases between them. Germline assignment: CDR1 SGHDN and CDR2 FVKESK. The length of the CDR3 is 13 residues. CDR3 loop: CASSLMGPGEAFF. The CDR3 DNA sequence: TGTGCCAGCAGCCTAATGGGTCCCGGGGAAGCTTTCTTT.

This chain connects TRBV27 to TRBJ2-3; 8 positions match TRBD2. CDR3 size: 13 residues. The germline V gene has CDR1 MNHEY and CDR2 SMNVEV (reference sequence). After removal of 8 bases from V and 2 bases from J, the junction contained 3 bases not matched to a gene. CDR3 coding DNA: TGTGCCAGCCGCGGGGGGAACACAGATACGCAGTATTTT. This encodes CASRGGNTDTQYF.

The chain employs TRBV24-1 and TRBJ2-6; 9 bases map to TRBD1. Looked up from germline, CDR1 is KGHDR and CDR2 is SFDVKD. V was clipped by 3 bases and J by 2 bases; unmatched bases: 4. CDR3 size: 17 residues. The CDR3 nucleotides read TGTGCCACCAGTGATCCCACAGGGGGCGCTGGGGCCAACGTCCTGACTTTC. Its protein product is CATSDPTGGAGANVLTF.

The V call is TRBV3-1 (or the pseudogene TRBV3-2), the J call TRBJ2-3, with TRBD2 matching over 10 bases. The germline V gene has CDR1 LGHDT and CDR2 YNNKEL (reference sequence). The CDR3 loop spans 16 amino acids. The junction had 6 bases not matched to a gene; V was cut back by 0 bases and J by 6 bases. This chain's CDR3 is CASSQDALAGDDTQYF. The CDR3 nucleotides read TGTGCCAGCAGCCAAGACGCCCTAGCGGGGGATGATACGCAGTATTTT.

V is TRBV11-2 and J is TRBJ1-2; 7 positions agree with TRBD1. CDR3 length equals 12 residues. Trimming at V came to 5 bases and at J to 7 bases, leaving 4 bases not matched to a gene. Per the germline V gene, CDR1 is SGHAT and CDR2 is FQNNGV. The CDR3 sequence: CASSLTGLGYTF. The CDR3 bases are TGTGCCAGCAGCCTGACAGGGCTTGGCTACACCTTC.

This chain links TRBV4-3 with TRBJ2-2; 8 bases match TRBD2. This CDR3 contains 16 residues. Germline CDR1 LGHNA, CDR2 YSLEER. The J segment lost 6 bases and the V segment lost 0 bases, leaving 6 bases of the junction unmatched. The CDR3 protein is CASSQDGAGVAGELFF. The CDR3 nucleotides are TGCGCCAGCAGCCAAGACGGAGCGGGAGTGGCCGGGGAGCTGTTTTTT.

This clone has just a few counts. This chain uses TRBV15 with TRBJ2-7, with D perhaps TRBD1 (6 bases). The CDR3 has 17 amino acids. Germline V lookup: CDR1 LNHNV, CDR2 YYDKDF (reference sequence). Trimming shortened V by 0 bases and J by 0 bases, and 15 bases separated the two germline ends. CDR3: CATSRDPRQASSYEQYF. The DNA for the CDR3 is TGTGCCACCAGCAGAGATCCCCGACAGGCCAGCTCCTACGAGCAGTACTTC.

This clone was counted a few times. The J gene is TRBJ1-5, the V gene TRBV5-1; 7 bases map to TRBD1. This CDR3 contains 14 residues. With V trimmed by 4 bases and J by 7 bases, 8 bases remained unmatched. Germline-derived CDR1 and CDR2 are SGHRS and YFSETQ. For the CDR3, the DNA is TGCGCCAGCAGCCCTACAGGGGCCGAGCAGCCCCAGCATTTT. Its protein product is CASSPTGAEQPQHF.

Notes on this clone: At one of its ends the junction is not consistent with the germline gene, which may arise from a read error. The chain links TRBV28 to TRBJ2-1; weak D call: TRBD2 (7 bases). The CDR3 has 17 amino acids. Germline loops: CDR1 MDHEN, CDR2 SYDVKM. CDR3 DNA sequence: TGTGCCAGCAGTTTACGAGGGGGGCTAGCGGACTACAATGAGCGGTTCTTC. Translating gives CASSLRGGLADYNERFF.

A single count supports this clone. The chain couples TRBV7-8 to TRBJ2-1; the D gene is possibly TRBD1 (6 bases). Trimming stripped 1 base from V and 7 bases from J, with 11 bases between. CDR3 size: 14 residues. Germline assignment: CDR1 SGHVS and CDR2 FQNEAQ. The CDR3 sequence is CASSLEKGVNEQFF. Here the CDR3 DNA reads TGTGCCAGCAGCTTAGAGAAGGGGGTTAATGAGCAGTTCTTC.

CDR3 sequence (DNA): TGTGCCAGCAACCGGGCCTACGAGCAGTACTTC. This encodes CASNRAYEQYF. The chain uses TRBV28 and TRBJ2-7, with D unclear. The length of the CDR3 is 11 residues. Germline CDR1 reads MDHEN; CDR2 reads SYDVKM. V was cut by 7 bases and J by 2 bases, with 6 bases left in between.

V usage is TRBV7-2 and J usage is TRBJ1-5, with TRBD1 as a possible D gene (5 bases). In germline, CDR1 is SGHTA, CDR2 FQGNSA. The V end lost 5 bases, the J end lost 3 bases, and 17 bases lay between the germline ends. This CDR3 comprises 16 residues. The CDR3 loop is CASSTEAGLYNQPQHF. CDR3 coding DNA: TGTGCCAGCAGCACTGAGGCGGGGCTGTACAATCAGCCCCAGCATTTT.

V gene TRBV30 combines with J gene TRBJ2-7, with TRBD1 matching over 9 bases. Per germline, CDR1 GTSNPN and CDR2 SVGIG (reference sequence). V trimming: 3 bases; J trimming: 6 bases; junction bases outside the gene matches: 6. The CDR3 is made up of 13 amino acids. Here the CDR3 reads CAWSRDRDSEQYF. The CDR3 DNA is TGTGCCTGGAGCCGGGACAGGGATTCCGAGCAGTACTTC.

The rearrangement joins TRBV19 to TRBJ2-6, with 7 bases fitting TRBD2. CDR3 length: 12 residues. CDR1 and CDR2 (germline): LNHDA, SQIVND (reference sequence). Losses at the gene ends were 5 bases for V and 12 bases for J; bases not matched to a gene: 4. The CDR3 region has the DNA TGTGCCAGTAGTCCCCGGGGGGTCGTCCTGACTTTC. Protein sequence: CASSPRGVVLTF.

V is TRBV15 and J is TRBJ2-7; 9 nucleotides line up with TRBD2. The CDR3 is made up of 16 amino acids. Unmatched junction bases numbered 10, after V lost 5 bases and J lost 2 bases. Germline-derived CDR1 and CDR2 are LNHNV and YYDKDF (reference sequence). The CDR3 sequence: CATSPRLAGYTYEQYF. In DNA form, the CDR3 reads TGTGCCACCAGCCCCCGGCTAGCGGGGTACACCTACGAGCAGTACTTC.

This clone was found a few times. This sequence joins TRBV5-1 and TRBJ2-1; maybe TRBD1 (5 bases). V dropped 2 bases and J dropped 2 bases, with 14 bases sitting between them. The CDR3 runs 16 residues. Germline V gives CDR1 SGHRS, CDR2 YFSETQ. CDR3 in amino acids: CASSFSTASTYNEQFF. In nucleotides, the CDR3 is TGCGCCAGCAGCTTTTCGACAGCGAGCACCTACAATGAGCAGTTCTTC.

This clone has only one observation. The rearrangement joins TRBV13 to TRBJ2-5; TRBD1 aligns across 12 bases. V was clipped by 1 base and J by 5 bases; unmatched bases: 5. Germline lookup yields CDR1 PRHDT and CDR2 FYEKMQ (reference sequence). This CDR3 is built from 16 residues. CDR3 region: CASSLAGTGGLETQYF. The CDR3, as DNA: TGTGCCAGCAGCTTAGCCGGGACAGGGGGCCTGGAGACCCAGTACTTC.

J is TRBJ1-1 and V is TRBV29-1, with TRBD1 as a possible D gene (5 bases). The CDR3 has 11 residues. Trimming took off 7 bases at V and 4 bases at J, with 10 bases between the two ends. Germline lookup yields CDR1 SQVTM and CDR2 ANQGSEA. This CDR3 reads CSEIRVTEAFF. CDR3 nucleotides: TGCAGCGAGATCAGGGTCACTGAAGCTTTCTTT.

The chain recombines TRBV9 with TRBJ1-1, with 12 bases that match TRBD1. Trimming at V came to 4 bases and at J to 6 bases, leaving 4 bases not matched to a gene. Germline CDR1 SGDLS, CDR2 YYNGEE. This CDR3 region has 14 residues. The CDR3 nucleotides read TGTGCCAGCAGCTCGGGACAGGGGGCCCCTGAAGCTTTCTTT. Its protein is CASSSGQGAPEAFF. The whole variable domain, filled in from reference TRBV9 and TRBJ1-1, reads DSGVTQTPKHLITATGQRVTLRCSPRSGDLSVYWYQQSLDQGLQFLIQYYNGEERAKGNILERFSAQQFPDLHSELNLSSLELGDSALYFCASSSGQGAPEAFFGQGTRLTVV.

The chain carries TRBV6-5 and TRBJ2-4; TRBD1 matches 10 bases. CDR1 and CDR2 (germline): MNHEY, SVGAGI. CDR3 length: 12 residues. V shed 6 bases, J shed 7 bases, and the junction held 0 bases outside the gene matches. CDR3 nucleotides: TGTGCCAGCAGGACAGGGGGCAACATTCAGTACTTC. It is translated as CASRTGGNIQYF.

The chain links TRBV9 to TRBJ1-6; TRBD1 matches at 9 bases. J was trimmed by 11 bases and V by 2 bases; bases with no gene match: 5. Germline CDR1 and CDR2: SGDLS and YYNGEE. There are 14 residues in the CDR3. In DNA form, the CDR3 reads TGTGCCAGCAGCGTCGGGACAGGGACAGCACCCCTCCACTTT. Amino acids: CASSVGTGTAPLHF.

The rearrangement links TRBV7-9 to TRBJ2-1, with D maybe TRBD1 (5 bases). V was clipped by 5 bases and J by 5 bases, with 10 bases between them. The germline gives CDR1 SEHNR, CDR2 FQNEAQ (reference sequence). The CDR3 has 13 amino acids. CDR3 coding DNA: TGTGCCAGCAGCGCAGTAGGGGACAATGAGCAGTTCTTC. Encoded protein: CASSAVGDNEQFF.

This clone has just one count. J is TRBJ2-6 and V is TRBV27, with TRBD1 as a possible D gene (6 bases). V was shortened by 6 bases and J by 0 bases, with 15 bases between the two germline ends. CDR1 is MNHEY, CDR2 SMNVEV, per germline (reference sequence). This CDR3 has 17 residues. CDR3 protein: CASSDRWGYSGANVLTF. CDR3 nucleotides: TGTGCCAGCAGCGACAGGTGGGGGTACTCTGGGGCCAACGTCCTGACTTTC.

This clone was observed a single time. CDR3: CASSRSLTSGANVLTF. In DNA form, the CDR3 reads TGTGCCAGCAGCCGGAGTTTGACCTCTGGGGCCAACGTCCTGACTTTC. The chain links TRBV6-6 to TRBJ2-6; D is uncertain. From germline, CDR1 is MNHNY and CDR2 SVGAGI (reference sequence). V was shortened by 6 bases and J by 0 bases, with 12 bases between the two germline ends. CDR3 length equals 16 residues.

The V and J genes are TRBV18 and TRBJ1-1; 7 bases align to TRBD1. Germline V gene sequence: CDR1 KGHSH, CDR2 LQKENI. CDR3 length: 14 amino acids. Trimming at V came to 3 bases and at J to 1 base, leaving 2 bases not matched to a gene. The CDR3: CASSPNRGNTEAFF. The CDR3 DNA reads TGTGCCAGCTCACCGAACAGGGGGAACACTGAAGCTTTCTTT.

The chain recombines TRBV11-1 with TRBJ2-1; tentatively, D is TRBD1 (6 bases). CDR1 and CDR2 (germline): SGHAT, FQDESV (reference sequence). This CDR3 is built from 15 residues. V was clipped by 2 bases and J by 6 bases, with 14 bases between them. The DNA of the CDR3 is TGTGCCAGCAGCTTATATCAGGGGATGGGCAATGAGCAGTTCTTC. This translates into CASSLYQGMGNEQFF. Filled out from reference TRBV11-1 and TRBJ2-1, the complete variable domain reads EAEVAQSPRYKITEKSQAVAFWCDPISGHATLYWYRQILGQGPELLVQFQDESVVDDSQLPKDRFSAERLKGVDSTLKIQPAELGDSAMYLCASSLYQGMGNEQFFGPGTRLTVL.

The J gene is TRBJ1-3, the V gene TRBV28, with D possibly matching TRBD1 (5 bases). CDR1 and CDR2 (germline): MDHEN, SYDVKM. The CDR3 runs 15 residues. Deletions cut 6 bases from V and 0 bases from J, with 12 bases between. CDR3 protein: CASSLGGLSGNTIYF. The CDR3 DNA reads as TGTGCCAGCAGCCTTGGGGGACTCTCTGGAAACACCATATATTTT.

This chain connects TRBV15 to TRBJ1-4, with D tentatively TRBD1 (5 bases). The CDR3 consists of 14 residues. The germline V and J ends were trimmed by 8 bases and 8 bases, with 18 bases remaining between them. In germline, CDR1 is LNHNV, CDR2 YYDKDF (reference sequence). The CDR3 sequence: CATLRGAGGEKLFF. The CDR3 DNA reads TGTGCCACCTTACGTGGGGCAGGAGGGGAAAAACTGTTTTTT.

The chain has TRBV7-7 and TRBJ2-5, with D possibly being TRBD2 (6 bases). Germline CDR1 and CDR2: SSHAT and FNYEAQ (reference sequence). The CDR3 loop spans 18 amino acids. V was cut by 0 bases and J by 4 bases, with 21 bases left in between. The CDR3 sequence is CASSLARDPILVGETQYF. CDR3 DNA: TGTGCCAGCAGCTTAGCGCGGGACCCCATTCTAGTAGGAGAGACCCAGTACTTC.